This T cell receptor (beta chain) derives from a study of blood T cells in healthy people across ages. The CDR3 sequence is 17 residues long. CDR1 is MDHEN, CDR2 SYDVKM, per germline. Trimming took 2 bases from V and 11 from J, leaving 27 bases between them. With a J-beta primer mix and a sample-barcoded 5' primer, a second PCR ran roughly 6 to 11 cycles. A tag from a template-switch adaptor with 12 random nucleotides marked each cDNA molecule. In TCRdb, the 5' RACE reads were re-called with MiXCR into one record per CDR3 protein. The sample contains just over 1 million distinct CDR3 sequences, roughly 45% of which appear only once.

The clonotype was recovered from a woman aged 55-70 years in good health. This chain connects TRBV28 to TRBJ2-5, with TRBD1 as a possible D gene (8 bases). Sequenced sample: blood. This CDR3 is CASSLGQGGVSYNEQYF. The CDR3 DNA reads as TGTGCCAGCAGTTTAGGACAGGGAGGGGTCTCCTACAATGAGCAGTACTTC.